This T cell receptor beta chain was profiled in a study of blood T cell repertoires in COVID-19 (TCRdb year 2020). A note on the overall study: Samples covering the acute and convalescent phases of COVID-19 were provided by collaborators in the United States, Italy and Spain. HLA class I and class II types, where available, came from metadata supplied by the sample provider rather than from assay-based typing. Samples were obtained from the ongoing ImmuneRACE study (first 160 participants) and from roughly 1,300 subjects provided by 6 global collaborators. Nearly every sample came with metadata listing a de-identified subject ID, COVID-19 status, age in years and sex. The dataset comprised deeply sampled blood TCRbeta repertoires from subjects exposed to, actively infected with, or recovered from COVID-19. The repertoires were made available in a free public database intended to serve as a resource for research on the immune response to SARS-CoV-2. The material from the prospective study consisted of cDNA or gDNA derived from T cells, B-cell-depleted T cells, or PBMCs. Broad study findings and their caveats: Clinical and demographic metadata were provided uncurated, with the amount varying by source and participant.

In the prospective study, participants were about 18 to 95 years old, resided in 25 or so geographic areas of the United States, and were enrolled through a virtual design. Cohort assignment in the prospective study relied on participant-reported clinical history from a screening survey and a study questionnaire. Each participant in the prospective study had whole blood, serum and a nasopharyngeal or oropharyngeal swab collected by mobile phlebotomists. Over a roughly 2-month period, participants in the prospective study had the option of providing additional blood draws and questionnaires. Blood samples from the prospective study were shipped frozen or at room temperature prior to DNA extraction. The immunoSEQ Assay, a bias-controlled multiplex PCR, was used to amplify TCRbeta CDR3 regions from genomic DNA. As for how the authors treated the data: Nucleated cell counts per sample were estimated from amplification of reference gene primers within the assay. To quantify the absolute abundance of each unique TCRbeta CDR3 rearrangement, sequence reads were collapsed and filtered. For each sample, productive Simpson clonality was calculated as the square root of Simpson's diversity index across productive rearrangements. TCRdb holds this immuneACCESS table with in-frame rearrangements only. Some clones are missing; in checked studies, unresolved V genes explain under half, and the rest has no known cause. The DNA was the basis for D and trimming; V, J and clone size are from that table. Within this sample are roughly 230,000 clones, with approximately 89% of them counted one time only. 3% to 4% of the sample is held by the ten biggest clonotypes.

Taken from the germline V gene (reference sequence), the CDR1 and CDR2 loops are MNHEY and SMNVEV. From the cysteine up to the phenylalanine, the CDR3 has a length of 17 residues. Kept here is only the CDR3 DNA, which spans 51 bases and is read in frame from base 1. V trim: 5 bases; J trim: 6 bases; unmatched bases: 19. About this clone itself: It lacks a known antigen. Base quality data are lacking; no much larger clone is found one base away.

The source is a woman aged 25 to 45 with acute COVID-19. Sample: PBMCs or T cells enriched from blood (not recorded which). The chain links TRBV27 with TRBJ2-7; 7 junctional bases match TRBD2. The CDR3 has the sequence CASSPDSGLTGEGEQYF. The sequence in DNA is TGTGCCAGCAGTCCGGATTCGGGACTAACGGGTGAAGGCGAGCAGTACTTC.